These 27 T cell receptor beta chains were all obtained from the same sample, sequenced in a study of blood T cell repertoires in COVID-19 (dated by TCRdb to 2018 to 2021). The library was prepared using the immunoSEQ multiplex PCR assay. TCRdb re-hosts the immuneACCESS table, in-frame sequences only. Its copies lack some clones; in the studies checked, an unresolved V gene accounts for under half of them, and the cause for the rest is not known. The sample includes around 43,000 clones, with around 86% observed a single time. Under 25% of the sample is held by the ten biggest clonotypes. The sequencing sample was made of peripheral blood. Receptors originate from a man aged 50-60 years with active COVID-19.

The gene calls are TRBV3-1 (or the pseudogene TRBV3-2) and TRBJ2-3; D perhaps matches TRBD2 (5 bases). V was pared by 1 base and J by 2 bases, with 16 bases between. Germline-derived CDR1 and CDR2 are LGHDT and YNNKEL (reference sequence). The CDR3 has 17 residues. CDR3 nucleotides: TGTGCCAGCAGCCAAGGTTTTAGCGTTGATTTCACAGATACGCAGTATTTT. Its translation is CASSQGFSVDFTDTQYF.

The V and J genes are TRBV12-5 and TRBJ2-7; 8 bases are shared with TRBD2. V shed 0 bases, J shed 3 bases, and the junction held 13 bases outside the gene matches. The CDR3 length is 18 residues. Germline CDR1 is LGHNT and CDR2 is FRNRAP. CDR3 sequence reads: CASGLVLLAGRRYYEQYF. CDR3 nucleotide sequence: TGTGCTAGTGGTTTGGTACTGTTAGCGGGACGGAGGTACTACGAGCAGTACTTC. The variable domain in full, with the rest retrieved from reference TRBV12-5 and TRBJ2-7, is DARVTQTPRHKVTEMGQEVTMRCQPILGHNTVFWYRQTMMQGLELLAYFRNRAPLDDSGMPKDRFSAEMPDATLATLKIQPSEPRDSAVYFCASGLVLLAGRRYYEQYFGPGTRLTVT.

The chain employs TRBV30 and TRBJ2-2; unclear D gene. The CDR3 totals 12 residues. Germline values: CDR1 GTSNPN, CDR2 SVGIG (reference sequence). Deletions cut 2 bases from V and 4 bases from J, with 5 bases between. The CDR3: CAWSFFTGELFF. In nucleotides, the CDR3 is TGTGCCTGGAGTTTCTTCACCGGGGAGCTGTTTTTT.

The rearrangement uses TRBV4-3 and TRBJ1-6, with D uncertain. The CDR3 covers 16 residues. The germline gives CDR1 LGHNA, CDR2 YSLEER. Trimming stripped 0 bases from V and 6 bases from J, with 12 bases between. CDR3 sequence (DNA): TGCGCCAGCAGCCAAGACTTGCGGGCAGCTAATTCACCCCTCCACTTT. Translation: CASSQDLRAANSPLHF.

The chain combines TRBV4-1 with TRBJ2-7; 7 bases agree with TRBD1. J was trimmed by 0 bases and V by 1 base; bases with no gene match: 3. CDR3 length: 15 residues. Germline V gene data show CDR1 as MGHRA and CDR2 as YSYEKL. The CDR3 loop reads CASSQVGDSSYEQYF. The DNA of the CDR3 is TGCGCCAGCAGCCAAGTCGGGGACAGCTCCTACGAGCAGTACTTC.

The chain joins TRBV6-2 or TRBV6-3 to TRBJ1-1; 9 bases align to TRBD1. V shed 4 bases, J shed 5 bases, and the junction held 8 bases outside the gene matches. Germline values: CDR1 MNHEY, CDR2 SVGEGT. The CDR3 consists of 15 residues. In nucleotides, the CDR3 is TGTGCCAGCAGTTCTCCCGGGACAGGGAGGACTGAAGCTTTCTTT. The encoded protein is CASSSPGTGRTEAFF.

The chain combines TRBV29-1 with TRBJ2-7, with D perhaps matching TRBD2 (6 bases). CDR3 length equals 13 residues. V lost 1 base and J 7 bases, leaving 14 bases between the germline ends. Looked up from germline, CDR1 is SQVTM and CDR2 is ANQGSEA. CDR3 loop: CSVEAGELREQYF. The CDR3 DNA sequence: TGCAGCGTTGAAGCGGGAGAGCTGAGAGAGCAGTACTTC.

J is TRBJ1-2 and V is TRBV25-1; 8 bases line up with TRBD1. Losses at the gene ends were 3 bases for V and 3 bases for J; bases not matched to a gene: 9. This CDR3 has 16 amino acids. Germline assignment: CDR1 MGHDK and CDR2 SYGVNS. This chain's CDR3 is CASSEADREDDYGYTF. CDR3 bases: TGTGCCAGCAGTGAGGCGGACAGGGAGGATGACTATGGCTACACCTTC.

This sequence joins TRBV3-1 (or the pseudogene TRBV3-2) and TRBJ2-5; 10 positions match TRBD2. The V segment lost 1 base and the J segment 4 bases; nucleotides outside the gene matches: 0. Germline lookup yields CDR1 LGHDT and CDR2 YNNKEL (reference sequence). The CDR3 extends over 14 amino acids. The DNA for the CDR3 is TGTGCCAGCAGCCAAGTAGCGGGAGGAGAGACCCAGTACTTC. Amino acid sequence: CASSQVAGGETQYF.

The V and J genes are TRBV9 and TRBJ2-3; 8 positions agree with TRBD2. Germline CDR1 reads SGDLS; CDR2 reads YYNGEE. The CDR3 loop spans 14 amino acids. V shed 2 bases, J shed 2 bases, and the junction held 1 base outside the gene matches. In nucleotides, the CDR3 is TGTGCCAGCAGCGTTAGCGGGAACACAGATACGCAGTATTTT. It yields the protein CASSVSGNTDTQYF.

The rearrangement uses TRBV15 and TRBJ1-1; TRBD1 aligns across 10 bases. The junction had 11 bases not matched to a gene; V was cut back by 0 bases and J by 1 base. From germline, CDR1 is LNHNV and CDR2 YYDKDF (reference sequence). The CDR3 totals 19 residues. The CDR3 reads CATSRDVPGTGASNTEAFF. CDR3 nucleotide sequence: TGTGCCACCAGCAGAGATGTGCCCGGGACAGGGGCCTCGAACACTGAAGCTTTCTTT.

V usage is TRBV5-4 and J usage is TRBJ2-7; 7 bases map to TRBD2. Trimming took 4 bases from V and 0 from J; bases not matched to a gene: 7. There are 15 residues in the CDR3. CDR1 is SGHNT, CDR2 YYREEE, per germline (reference sequence). CDR3 DNA: TGTGCCAGCAGCCTGGGAGGGAAAAGCTCCTACGAGCAGTACTTC. Translated, it gives CASSLGGKSSYEQYF.

The chain employs TRBV6-2 or TRBV6-3 and TRBJ2-6, with a possible D match to TRBD2 (5 bases). Germline loops: CDR1 MNHEY, CDR2 SVGEGT. The V end was cut by 3 bases, the J end by 2 bases, with 8 bases between. The CDR3 has 15 residues. CDR3 DNA sequence: TGTGCCAGCAGTTATGGAGGAACTGGGGCCAACGTCCTGACTTTC. Amino acids: CASSYGGTGANVLTF.

This clone was seen only once. This chain connects TRBV30 to TRBJ1-5; TRBD1 might be the D (6 bases). The length of the CDR3 is 12 residues. Germline V gives CDR1 GTSNPN, CDR2 SVGIG (reference sequence). The germline V and J ends were trimmed by 5 bases and 15 bases, with 20 bases remaining between them. CDR3 nucleotides: TGTGCCTGGTCTTCTACTCCAGGGGCCCGGCATTTT. Amino acid sequence: CAWSSTPGARHF.

This chain uses TRBV7-2 with TRBJ1-6; weak D call: TRBD1 (5 bases). There are 14 residues in the CDR3. Trimming pared 3 bases from V and 10 bases from J, leaving 13 bases between. The germline V gene encodes CDR1 SGHTA and CDR2 FQGNSA. The CDR3 here is CASSLEGRYSPLHF. CDR3 nucleotide sequence: TGTGCCAGCAGCTTGGAGGGGAGGTACTCACCCCTCCACTTT.

The chain employs TRBV28 and TRBJ2-7, with 13 bases that match TRBD2. J was trimmed by 3 bases and V by 7 bases; bases with no gene match: 9. The CDR3 contains 16 residues. The germline gives CDR1 MDHEN, CDR2 SYDVKM. The CDR3 is CASMPGLAGFGYEQYF. Here the CDR3 DNA reads TGTGCCAGCATGCCGGGACTAGCGGGATTTGGCTACGAGCAGTACTTC. The complete variable domain, with remaining parts taken from reference TRBV28 and TRBJ2-7, reads DVKVTQSSRYLVKRTGEKVFLECVQDMDHENMFWYRQDPGLGLRLIYFSYDVKMKEKGDIPEGYSVSREKKERFSLILESASTNQTSMYLCASMPGLAGFGYEQYFGPGTRLTVT.

There are a few counts of this clone. Here the CDR3 reads CASSPSGTGVSPLHF. The CDR3 region has the DNA TGTGCCAGCAGCCCGTCCGGGACAGGGGTCTCACCCCTCCACTTT. V is TRBV11-2 and J is TRBJ1-6, with 10 bases aligning to TRBD1. Germline CDR1 SGHAT, CDR2 FQNNGV. The junction had 8 bases not matched to a gene; V was cut back by 5 bases and J by 10 bases. The CDR3 length is 15 residues.

V and J are TRBV4-1 and TRBJ2-7, with 7 bases aligning to TRBD2. CDR3 length: 15 amino acids. Germline assignment: CDR1 MGHRA and CDR2 YSYEKL. After removal of 4 bases from V and 2 bases from J, the junction contained 8 bases not matched to a gene. CDR3: CASSRLLAGTYEQYF. CDR3 nucleotides: TGCGCCAGCAGCCGCCTATTAGCGGGCACCTACGAGCAGTACTTC.

This CDR3 is CAVGGEQFF. CDR3 DNA sequence: TGTGCCGTCGGGGGGGAGCAGTTCTTC. V gene TRBV19 combines with J gene TRBJ2-1; TRBD2 matches 7 bases. Losses at the gene ends were 11 bases for V and 10 bases for J; bases not matched to a gene: 2. The CDR3 has 9 residues. Germline CDR1 LNHDA, CDR2 SQIVND (reference sequence).

The chain couples TRBV14 to TRBJ2-1, with D perhaps TRBD1 (6 bases). CDR3 length: 15 residues. Germline CDR1 SGHDN, CDR2 FVKESK. The V end was cut by 1 base, the J end by 5 bases, with 12 bases between. CDR3 sequence: CASSQGRGWNNEQFF. CDR3 sequence (DNA): TGTGCCAGCAGCCAAGGAAGGGGGTGGAACAATGAGCAGTTCTTC.

The chain has TRBV27 and TRBJ2-1, with unresolved D. CDR1 and CDR2 (germline): MNHEY, SMNVEV (reference sequence). V was clipped by 3 bases and J by 6 bases, with 15 bases between them. This CDR3 has 15 residues. For the CDR3, the DNA is TGTGCCAGCAGTTTCCCTGGAGTAGTGGGCAATGAGCAGTTCTTC. This gives the protein CASSFPGVVGNEQFF.

The J gene is TRBJ2-6, the V gene TRBV11-2; TRBD2 matches 10 bases. V lost 1 base to trimming and J lost 4 bases; unmatched junction nucleotides: 7. There are 18 residues in the CDR3. CDR1 SGHAT and CDR2 FQNNGV come from the germline V gene. CDR3 region: CASSLGLAGAAGANVLTF. The DNA for the CDR3 is TGTGCCAGCAGCTTAGGTCTAGCGGGAGCAGCCGGGGCCAACGTCCTGACTTTC.

This clone appeared a single time. V and J are TRBV6-2 or TRBV6-3 and TRBJ1-4, with D possibly matching TRBD1 (5 bases). The V and J ends lost 0 bases and 8 bases respectively, with 13 bases between them. The germline V gene encodes CDR1 MNHEY and CDR2 SVGEGT. This CDR3 contains 15 residues. The CDR3 DNA is TGTGCCAGCAGTTACTCGATCCAGGGAGGAGAAAAACTGTTTTTT. Translating it yields CASSYSIQGGEKLFF.

The J gene is TRBJ1-1, the V gene TRBV5-5; D is undetermined. Trimming took 3 bases from V and 0 from J, leaving 6 bases between them. Looked up from germline, CDR1 is SGHKS and CDR2 is YYEKEE (reference sequence). The CDR3 contains 13 residues. DNA of the CDR3: TGTGCCAGCAGCTCCCAGGTGAACACTGAAGCTTTCTTT. Encoded protein: CASSSQVNTEAFF.

The rearrangement uses TRBV29-1 and TRBJ2-1; 15 nucleotides line up with TRBD2. The germline CDR1 and CDR2 sequences are SQVTM and ANQGSEA. This CDR3 spans 16 amino acids. Trimming cost V 5 bases and J 8 bases; bases outside gene matches: 10. The CDR3 DNA is TGCAGCGTTCCCGGACTAGCGGGAGGGCCAGTGGATGAGCAGTTCTTC. It is translated as CSVPGLAGGPVDEQFF.

The genes are TRBV18 and TRBJ1-6; 8 nucleotides agree with TRBD1. The V gene end was trimmed by 6 bases and the J gene end by 7 bases; junction bases not matched to a gene: 5. The CDR3 has 14 amino acids. Germline V CDR1 and CDR2: KGHSH, LQKENI. The CDR3 here is CASSPDRVNSPLHF. The DNA for the CDR3 is TGTGCCAGCTCTCCGGACAGGGTGAATTCACCCCTCCACTTT.

The rearrangement uses TRBV5-1 and TRBJ2-5; TRBD1 matches at 8 bases. The CDR3 spans 12 residues. Germline values: CDR1 SGHRS, CDR2 YFSETQ. Losses at the gene ends were 7 bases for V and 5 bases for J; bases not matched to a gene: 4. CDR3 amino acids: CASGGQAETQYF. The DNA for the CDR3 is TGCGCCAGCGGGGGACAGGCGGAGACCCAGTACTTC. Based on the CDR3 plus reference TRBV5-1 and TRBJ2-5, the full variable domain is KAGVTQTPRYLIKTRGQQVTLSCSPISGHRSVSWYQQTPGQGLQFLFEYFSETQRNKGNFPGRFSGRQFSNSRSEMNVSTLELGDSALYLCASGGQAETQYFGPGTRLLVL.